This T cell receptor (beta chain) emerged from a study of T-cell memory formation after mild COVID-19. Looking at the study overall: Largely donor-specific sequence clusters came from a couple of donors.

Study-wide findings and caveats: A balance of CD4 and CD8 characterized clones contracting day 15 to 85, whereas later expanders leaned CD4+.

In regard to this clonotype: Its specificity is unknown.

One entry per CDR3 protein results from TCRdb running MiXCR on the 5' RACE reads. The table has fewer than 250,000 distinct CDR3 sequences, around 19% seen once; the top ten hold 2% to 2.5%. Per the germline V gene, CDR1 is SGHRS and CDR2 is YFSETQ. V lost 0 bases and J 0 bases, leaving 9 bases between the germline ends. The length of the CDR3 is 16 residues. The source material was PBMCs or a T cell subset sorted from them (not recorded which). This sequence joins TRBV5-1 and TRBJ2-2; the D is unclear. The origin of this receptor is an adult woman who had mild COVID-19 (a few samples of this study predate the infection). Cell type and time point are not known. CDR3 loop: CASSLAHGPNTGELFF. CDR3 nucleotide sequence: TGCGCCAGCAGCTTGGCCCACGGGCCGAACACCGGGGAGCTGTTTTTT.